This TCR beta chain was profiled in a study of T cell responses to AZD1222 COVID-19 vaccine. Findings and limits, study-wide: Spike was spanned by vaccine-associated CD4 TCRs, with dominance at 160-218 and 743-854. Two doses of AZD1222 preceded a rise in Spike-specific TCR breadth and depth.

Note on this clone: Its antigen is unidentified.

Clones were read by immunoSEQ multiplex PCR, and TCRdb kept only the in-frame ones, dropping some. The profile shows 180,000 or so clones, 88% of them singletons. Second-dose schedules of about 4 or about 12 weeks were combined. J was trimmed by 0 bases and V by 0 bases; bases with no gene match: 11. The germline V gene has CDR1 SGHRS and CDR2 YFSETQ. The CDR3 runs 19 residues. The chain is built from TRBV5-1 and TRBJ2-2; the match to TRBD1 covers 7 bases. The sequences come from peripheral blood, collected 28 days after the second AZD1222 dose. The clonotype originates from an adult who received the AZD1222 COVID-19 vaccine. The CDR3 here is CASSLAASWDRTNTGELFF. In DNA form, the CDR3 reads TGCGCCAGCAGCTTGGCTGCCTCCTGGGACAGAACGAACACCGGGGAGCTGTTTTTT.